Below are 8 T cell receptor beta chains sequenced from a single sample in a study of identical twins. TCRdb re-called the 5' RACE reads through MiXCR, storing one row per CDR3 protein. Of roughly 200,000 distinct CDR3 sequences in the sample, more than 6.5% were seen once. The sample also formed part of further work on yellow fever vaccine responses in identical twins.

Sequencing used memory (CD45RO+) T cells sorted from blood. Source of these receptors: a woman aged 18-29 years in good health.

This clonotype was seen only once. V is TRBV5-1 and J is TRBJ2-7; no reliable D call. Germline V gene sequence: CDR1 SGHRS, CDR2 YFSETQ. Trimming shortened V by 4 bases and J by 2 bases, and 10 bases separated the two germline ends. CDR3 length: 13 amino acids. CDR3 sequence: CASSVGRAYEQYF. CDR3 bases: TGCGCCAGCAGCGTCGGACGGGCCTACGAGCAGTACTTC.

The chain combines TRBV11-2 with TRBJ2-3; 12 bases align to TRBD2. Germline trimming cut 0 bases from V and 5 bases from J; bases unmatched to any gene: 9. This CDR3 is 18 amino acids long. Germline V lookup: CDR1 SGHAT, CDR2 FQNNGV. Here the CDR3 DNA reads TGTGCCAGCAGCTTAGATATCGTTGGACTAGCGGGGAGAGATACGCAGTATTTT. Its translation is CASSLDIVGLAGRDTQYF. The entire variable domain, with the rest obtained from reference TRBV11-2 and TRBJ2-3, is as follows: EAGVAQSPRYKIIEKRQSVAFWCNPISGHATLYWYQQILGQGPKLLIQFQNNGVVDDSQLPKDRFSAERLKGVDSTLKIQPAKLEDSAVYLCASSLDIVGLAGRDTQYFGPGTRLTVL.

The gene calls are TRBV7-2 and TRBJ2-7; 8 bases agree with TRBD2. Germline trimming cut 3 bases from V and 3 bases from J; bases unmatched to any gene: 4. Germline values: CDR1 SGHTA, CDR2 FQGNSA. The CDR3 contains 14 residues. CDR3 protein: CASSFLTSGYEQYF. DNA for the CDR3: TGTGCCAGCAGCTTCCTAACTAGCGGCTACGAGCAGTACTTC.

This clonotype was counted only a few times. The rearrangement joins TRBV20-1 to TRBJ2-3, with TRBD2 matching over 11 bases. The CDR3 has 15 amino acids. Germline assignment: CDR1 DFQATT and CDR2 SNEGSKA (reference sequence). After removal of 5 bases from V and 2 bases from J, the junction contained 6 bases not matched to a gene. The CDR3 DNA reads TGCAGTGCTCTCCCGGGACTAGCGGACACAGATACGCAGTATTTT. Translated, it gives CSALPGLADTDTQYF.

This clonotype was seen many times. V gene TRBV10-3 combines with J gene TRBJ2-7, with D perhaps assigned TRBD1 or TRBD2 (6 bases each). The CDR3 is 14 amino acids. Germline V gene lookup returns CDR1 ENHRY and CDR2 SYGVKD. Trimming pared 6 bases from V and 3 bases from J, leaving 15 bases between. CDR3 coding DNA: TGTGCCATCAGGGGGGGCGTTAAGAGCTACGAGCAGTACTTC. Protein: CAIRGGVKSYEQYF.

Only a few counts were recorded for this clonotype. CDR3 amino acids: CASSLGPNNEQFF. The CDR3 bases are TGTGCCAGCAGCTTAGGACCTAACAATGAGCAGTTCTTC. The chain has TRBV7-2 and TRBJ2-1; no clear D. The CDR3 is made up of 13 amino acids. V lost 1 base to trimming and J lost 5 bases, with 6 bases between them. Germline V gives CDR1 SGHTA, CDR2 FQGNSA.

This clonotype showed up just a few times. The V and J genes are TRBV5-1 and TRBJ2-1, with 10 bases aligning to TRBD2. The CDR3 length is 15 residues. J gave up 6 bases and V 4 bases, and 7 bases lay outside the gene matches. CDR1 SGHRS and CDR2 YFSETQ come from the germline V gene. The CDR3 DNA sequence: TGCGCCAGCAGCGATTCGAGCGGGAGGGGCAATGAGCAGTTCTTC. This translates into CASSDSSGRGNEQFF.

The CDR3 coding sequence is TGTGCCAGCAGCCCTCGACTAGCGGGAGCCCGTGACACCGGGGAGCTGTTTTTT. This codes for CASSPRLAGARDTGELFF. The chain links TRBV12-3 or TRBV12-4 to TRBJ2-2; TRBD2 matches 12 bases. The CDR3 covers 18 residues. With 6 bases clipped from V and 3 bases from J, the junction kept 11 bases outside the gene matches.